The present T cell receptor (beta chain) was sequenced within a study of Ad26.COV2.S vaccination and SARS-CoV-2 variants. As for the study in general: Administration of Ad26.COV2.S was intramuscular, either once or twice 56 days apart. General study points: Reports say spike-specific CD8+ and CD4+ T cell responses covered substantial breadth after vaccination. Non-spike TCR breadth was similar in vaccine and placebo recipients.

Sequenced by immunoSEQ multiplex PCR; TCRdb stores in-frame clones only, minus some. The sample has about half a million clones; nearly 90% are singletons. V gave up 0 bases and J gave up 9 bases, with 9 bases separating them. The CDR3 is made up of 13 amino acids. Germline-derived CDR1 and CDR2 are LGHDT and YNNKEL (reference sequence). For this clone: The antigen is not known.

The sample's treatment: approximately 18 received Ad26.COV2.S at low or high dose, single or two shots; several received placebo; per-sample allocation not given. Each sample was drawn 63 days after the first injection (of vaccine or placebo). Ad26 vector vaccine expressed Wuhan-strain SARS-CoV-2 spike. The sequence was obtained from a person aged 18 to 65 who received the Ad26.COV2.S COVID-19 vaccine or a placebo. The genes are TRBV3-1 (or the pseudogene TRBV3-2) and TRBJ2-1; possible D gene TRBD2, 6 bases. Material: peripheral blood, obtained in a trial of Ad26.COV2.S vaccine versus placebo. The CDR3 DNA sequence: TGTGCCAGCAGCCAAGAGTTGGGGGGTGAGCAGTTCTTC. It yields the protein CASSQELGGEQFF.